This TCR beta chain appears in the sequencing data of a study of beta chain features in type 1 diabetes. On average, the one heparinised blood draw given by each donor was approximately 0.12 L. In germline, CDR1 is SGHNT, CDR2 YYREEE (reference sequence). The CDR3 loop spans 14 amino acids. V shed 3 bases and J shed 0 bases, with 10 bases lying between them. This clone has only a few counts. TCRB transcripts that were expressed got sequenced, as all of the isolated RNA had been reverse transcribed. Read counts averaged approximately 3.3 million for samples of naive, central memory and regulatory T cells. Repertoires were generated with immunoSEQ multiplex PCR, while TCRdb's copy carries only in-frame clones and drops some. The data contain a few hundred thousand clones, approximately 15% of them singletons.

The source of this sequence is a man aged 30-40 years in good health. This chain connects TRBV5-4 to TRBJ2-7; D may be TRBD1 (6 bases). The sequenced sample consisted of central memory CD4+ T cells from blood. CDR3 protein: CASSSKTGSYEQYF. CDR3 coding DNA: TGTGCCAGCAGCTCCAAGACAGGCTCCTACGAGCAGTACTTC.